This T cell receptor beta chain was recorded in a study of cytomegalovirus exposure and HLA in healthy donors. Researchers ran the PCR with 60 Vbeta and 13 Jbeta primers. Data came from immunoSEQ multiplex PCR; TCRdb stores just in-frame clones and leaves some out. Of approximately 170,000 clones listed, around 81% were seen once; the top ten hold less than 1.2%. Overall study findings and caveats: Most of the TCR beta V segments (in an earlier analysis) were productive either about 87% or about 30% of the time.

This clone has just a few counts. Its antigen is not known. The CDR3 is 15 amino acids. V was trimmed by 0 bases and J by 5 bases, leaving 14 bases between them. Germline assignment: CDR1 SGHRS and CDR2 YFSETQ. Material for sequencing was PBMCs. The receptor was isolated from a woman in her thirties or forties in good health and CMV-seronegative. The rearrangement uses TRBV5-1 and TRBJ1-1, with D tentatively TRBD1 (6 bases). The CDR3: CASSLEGTLWTEAFF. The CDR3 DNA follows: TGCGCCAGCAGCTTGGAAGGGACATTATGGACTGAAGCTTTCTTT.